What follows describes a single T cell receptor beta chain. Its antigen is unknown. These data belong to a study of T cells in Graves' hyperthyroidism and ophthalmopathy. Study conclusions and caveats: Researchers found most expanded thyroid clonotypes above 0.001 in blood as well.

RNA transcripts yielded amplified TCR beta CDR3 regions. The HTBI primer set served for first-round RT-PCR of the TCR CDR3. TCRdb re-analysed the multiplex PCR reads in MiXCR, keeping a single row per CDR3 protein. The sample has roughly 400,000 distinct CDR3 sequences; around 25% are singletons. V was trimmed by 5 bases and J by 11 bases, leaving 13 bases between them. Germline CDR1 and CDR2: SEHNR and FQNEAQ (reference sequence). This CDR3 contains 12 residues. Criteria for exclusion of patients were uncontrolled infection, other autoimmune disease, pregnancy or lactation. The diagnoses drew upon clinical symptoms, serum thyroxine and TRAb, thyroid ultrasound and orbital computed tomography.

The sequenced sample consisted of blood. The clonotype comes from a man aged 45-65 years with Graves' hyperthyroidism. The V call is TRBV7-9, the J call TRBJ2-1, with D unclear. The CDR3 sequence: CASSALGNKQFF. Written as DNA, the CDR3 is TGTGCCAGCAGCGCTCTTGGAAATAAGCAGTTCTTC. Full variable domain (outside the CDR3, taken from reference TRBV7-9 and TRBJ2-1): DTGVSQNPRHKITKRGQNVTFRCDPISEHNRLYWYRQTLGQGPEFLTYFQNEAQLEKSRLLSDRFSAERPKGSFSTLEIQRTEQGDSAMYLCASSALGNKQFFGPGTRLTVL.